This record looks at one T cell receptor (beta chain) sequence and its context. This sample stems from a study of cytomegalovirus exposure and HLA in healthy donors. The PCR had 60 Vbeta and 13 Jbeta primers. Some clones are missing from TCRdb's copy, which holds only in-frame ones; the method was immunoSEQ multiplex PCR. This sample has 200,000 or so clones, with approximately 78% found just once. This TCR was recovered from a woman between 18 and 30 years old in good health and CMV-seronegative. The source material was PBMCs.

As DNA, the CDR3 is TGTGCCACCAGCAGACCCTGGGGCAGAACTACCATGGGCAATCAGCCCCAGCATTTT. Amino acids: CATSRPWGRTTMGNQPQHF. The chain links TRBV15 to TRBJ1-5, with D possibly TRBD1 on 5 matching bases. The germline gives CDR1 LNHNV, CDR2 YYDKDF (reference sequence). This CDR3 comprises 19 residues. V lost 2 bases, J lost 2 bases, and 22 bases lay in between.